This T cell receptor (beta chain) is from a study of T-cell reconstitution after alpha-beta-depleted transplantation in children. Study results and caveats: At around two months after transplant, the alpha-beta T cells were reportedly derived from several hundred expanded clones that came from non-depleted graft cells. At day 60, the high TCRbeta diversity found in some patients originated from recipient T cells and thymic progenitors that had survived. T-cell numbers and diversity, one year after transplant, stemmed largely from T cells that were newly produced.

The germline CDR1 and CDR2 sequences are SEHNR and FQNEAQ (reference sequence). The CDR3 sequence is 12 residues long. Trimming cost V 5 bases and J 3 bases, with 6 bases left between them. A note on this clonotype: Its matching antigen is unknown.

During its preparation, the TCRbeta library received unique molecular identifiers. TCRdb used MiXCR to reprocess the PCR reads, holding one entry per CDR3 protein. The sample contains about 20,000 distinct CDR3 sequences, 13% of which appear only once. The sample was PBMCs, mostly from graft donor cells, taken 60 days after TCRalphabeta/CD19-depleted stem cell transplant. This TCR came from a female patient between 2 and 15 years old who had a stem cell transplant for congenital amegakaryocytic thrombocytopenia, so the T cells may come from the graft donor. The rearrangement uses TRBV7-9 and TRBJ2-3; D gene unclear. The CDR3 DNA reads as TGTGCCAGCAGCCCCCAGACAGATACGCAGTATTTT. This gives the protein CASSPQTDTQYF.